This T cell receptor beta chain appears in the sequencing data of a study of blood T cell repertoires in COVID-19. Produced via immunoSEQ multiplex PCR; TCRdb's table is partial and in-frame only. The table shows just over 95,000 clones, with approximately 90% occurring only once. Looked up from germline, CDR1 is LNHDA and CDR2 is SQIVND (reference sequence). Trimming removed 3 bases from V and 6 bases from J, with 12 bases in between. The CDR3 length is 13 residues. The TCR originated in a man over 45 with acute or convalescent COVID-19. J is TRBJ2-7 and V is TRBV19; D might be TRBD1 (8 bases). Specimen: peripheral blood. The CDR3 loop reads CASSITGGGEQYF. In nucleotides, the CDR3 is TGTGCCAGTAGTATCACAGGGGGGGGCGAGCAGTACTTC. The whole variable domain, remainder taken from reference TRBV19 and TRBJ2-7, is DGGITQSPKYLFRKEGQNVTLSCEQNLNHDAMYWYRQDPGQGLRLIYYSQIVNDFQKGDIAEGYSVSREKKESFPLTVTSAQKNPTAFYLCASSITGGGEQYFGPGTRLTVT.